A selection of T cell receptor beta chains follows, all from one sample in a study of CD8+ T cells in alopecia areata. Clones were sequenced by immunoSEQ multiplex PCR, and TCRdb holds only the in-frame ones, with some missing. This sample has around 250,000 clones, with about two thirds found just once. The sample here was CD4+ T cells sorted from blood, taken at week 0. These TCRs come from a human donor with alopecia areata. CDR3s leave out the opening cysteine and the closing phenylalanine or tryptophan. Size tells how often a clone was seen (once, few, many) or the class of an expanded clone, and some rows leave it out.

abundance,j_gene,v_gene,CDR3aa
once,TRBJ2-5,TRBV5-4,ASSLGGSLQETQY
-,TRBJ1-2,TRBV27,ASRRQGENHGYT
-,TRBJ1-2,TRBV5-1,ASSLFAGSEDYT
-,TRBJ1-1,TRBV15,ATSRDQNSNTEAF
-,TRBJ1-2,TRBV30,ARYSYGYT
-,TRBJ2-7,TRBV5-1,ASSLPGTASSYEQY
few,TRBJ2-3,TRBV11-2,ASSLDLGGSPTDTQY
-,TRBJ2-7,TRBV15,ATSRVGIYEQY
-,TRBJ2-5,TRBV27,ASSSGTGIQETQY
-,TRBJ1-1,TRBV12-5,ASGTQENTEAF
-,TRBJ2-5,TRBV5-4,ASSPREETQY
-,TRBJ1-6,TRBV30,AWRRLNSPLH
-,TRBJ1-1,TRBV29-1,SAGKWETEAF
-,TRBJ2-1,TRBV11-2,ASSSVLYNEQF
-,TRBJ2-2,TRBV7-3,ASNYQGSGELF
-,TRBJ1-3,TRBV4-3,ASSQEGLSGNTIY
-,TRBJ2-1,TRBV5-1,ASSSGGDYNEQF
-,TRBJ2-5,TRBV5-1,ASSPHSGQETQY
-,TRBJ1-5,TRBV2,ASRWTGSNQPQH
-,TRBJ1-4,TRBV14,ASSQDRPGLRNEKLF
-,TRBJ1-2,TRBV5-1,ASSSGLNYGYT
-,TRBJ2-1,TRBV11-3,ASSRRGGTNEQF